Below, one TCR beta chain is given with its context. The V gene's germline CDR1 is DFQATT and CDR2 SNEGSKA (reference sequence). The CDR3 consists of 13 residues. Trimming took 5 bases from V and 5 from J, leaving 10 bases between them. The sample belongs to a study of response to subunit inactivated influenza vaccine. TCRdb redid the calling of the RT-PCR reads with MiXCR, one entry per CDR3 protein. This table has more than 500,000 distinct CDR3 sequences, 11% appearing once. The sample was also reused in another study, on T cells expressing NK-cell markers. That source reports: Production of TCR beta cDNA relied on 5'RACE template switching with UMIs. In several experiments, an anti-gamma-delta TCR antibody restricted sorting to alpha-beta TCR T cells.

The specimen comprised PBMCs from blood, sampled on the day of vaccination. The TCR comes from a man aged 50 or older who received an inactivated influenza vaccine. The rearrangement uses TRBV20-1 and TRBJ2-6; the D gene is possibly TRBD1 (6 bases). In nucleotides, the CDR3 is TGCAGTGCTCGAGGGACACGGGCCAACGTCCTGACTTTC. It is translated as CSARGTRANVLTF.